This TCR beta chain is from a study of blood T cell repertoires in COVID-19. In the study overall: The study drew acute and convalescent COVID-19 samples from the United States, Italy and Spain.

Only in-frame clones appear in the TCRdb table, and some are missing; sequencing was by immunoSEQ multiplex PCR. The sample consists of approximately 69,000 clones, around 80% of them appearing once. After removal of 7 bases from V and 6 bases from J, the junction contained 9 bases not matched to a gene. Germline V lookup: CDR1 SGDLS, CDR2 YYNGEE. CDR3 size: 13 residues. This TCR came from a woman of 80 years or more with acute or convalescent COVID-19. The chain uses TRBV9 and TRBJ2-7; TRBD1 agrees at 8 bases. Sequencing used peripheral blood. The CDR3: CASDRGGRGEQYF. The DNA for the CDR3 is TGTGCCAGCGACAGGGGAGGCCGTGGCGAGCAGTACTTC. The full variable domain, its missing parts supplied by reference TRBV9 and TRBJ2-7, is DSGVTQTPKHLITATGQRVTLRCSPRSGDLSVYWYQQSLDQGLQFLIQYYNGEERAKGNILERFSAQQFPDLHSELNLSSLELGDSALYFCASDRGGRGEQYFGPGTRLTVT.